A selection of T cell receptor beta chains follows, all from one sample in a study of CD8+CD57+ T cells in acquired aplastic anemia. TCRdb re-analysed the reads in MiXCR, keeping a single row per CDR3 protein. Of about 130,000 distinct CDR3 sequences in the sample, 48% were seen once. The specimen sequenced was sorted CD4+, CD8+, or CD8+CD57+ T cells (not recorded which) from PBMCs. These receptors all come from a human donor in good health, serving as a control. CDR3s include the opening cysteine and the closing phenylalanine or tryptophan. D genes are given only for firm matches. The size field is filled for only some rows; it gives once, few, many or a size class.

J,size,D,V,CDR3,DNA
TRBJ2-3,-,-,TRBV19,CASRTGSTDTQYF,TGTGCCAGTAGGACGGGAAGCACAGATACGCAGTATTTT
TRBJ2-5,-,TRBD2,TRBV7-2,CASSFQRGARETQYF,TGTGCCAGCAGCTTCCAGCGGGGGGCCAGGGAGACCCAGTACTTC
TRBJ2-2,many,-,TRBV7-3,CASSLNRNTGELFF,TGTGCCAGCAGCTTAAACCGGAACACCGGGGAGCTGTTTTTT
TRBJ2-7,-,TRBD1,TRBV9,CASSVGGQGNEQYF,TGTGCCAGCAGCGTAGGGGGACAGGGGAACGAGCAGTACTTC
TRBJ1-1,-,-,TRBV20-1,CSASGGNTEAFF,TGCAGTGCTAGTGGGGGTAACACTGAAGCTTTCTTT
TRBJ2-5,-,-,TRBV7-8,CASSLFPSGGGPVETQYF,TGTGCCAGCAGCTTATTCCCCTCAGGGGGAGGGCCCGTGGAGACCCAGTACTTC
TRBJ2-7,few,-,TRBV12-3/TRBV12-4,CASSATGTSPYEQYF,TGTGCCAGCAGCGCCACCGGGACGAGTCCCTACGAGCAGTACTTC
TRBJ1-1,many,TRBD1,TRBV19,CASRRGQVNTEAFF,TGTGCCAGTAGGAGGGGACAGGTGAACACTGAAGCTTTCTTT
TRBJ1-3,-,TRBD1,TRBV25-1,CASSERVTGGSGNTIYF,TGTGCCAGCAGTGAACGCGTGACAGGGGGCTCTGGAAACACCATATATTTT
TRBJ1-1,-,-,TRBV5-6,CASSRFGRENTEAFF,TGTGCCAGCAGCCGTTTCGGCAGGGAAAACACTGAAGCTTTCTTT
TRBJ1-2,-,-,TRBV9,CASRNRVHGYTF,TGTGCCAGCCGAAACAGGGTGCATGGCTACACCTTC
TRBJ1-1,-,-,TRBV29-1,CSVGLNTEAFF,TGCAGCGTCGGGCTGAACACTGAAGCTTTCTTT
TRBJ1-2,-,-,TRBV7-8,CASSPEQGNYGYTF,TGTGCCAGCAGCCCCGAACAGGGAAACTATGGCTACACCTTC
TRBJ2-2,many,-,TRBV12-3/TRBV12-4,CASSLENTGELFF,TGTGCCAGCAGTTTAGAGAACACCGGGGAGCTGTTTTTT
TRBJ1-3,many,-,TRBV20-1,CSASTVGNTIYF,TGCAGTGCTAGTACAGTTGGAAACACCATATATTTT
TRBJ1-2,-,-,TRBV10-3,CAISEAPRENYGYTF,TGTGCCATCAGTGAGGCCCCAAGGGAGAACTATGGCTACACCTTC
TRBJ1-1,many,-,TRBV14,CASSQMGGVMNTEAFF,TGTGCCAGCAGCCAGATGGGTGGGGTTATGAACACTGAAGCTTTCTTT
TRBJ1-6,-,-,TRBV14,CASSQLMAPLHF,TGTGCCAGCAGCCAACTAATGGCGCCCCTCCACTTT
TRBJ2-1,few,TRBD2,TRBV12-3/TRBV12-4,CASTGTSGGANEQFF,TGTGCCAGCACTGGGACTAGCGGGGGGGCTAATGAGCAGTTCTTC
TRBJ2-5,few,-,TRBV15,CATSRGGPEETQYF,TGTGCCACCAGCAGAGGAGGGCCGGAGGAGACCCAGTACTTC
TRBJ2-3,-,-,TRBV25-1,CASSGDRAAFDTQYF,TGTGCCAGCAGTGGGGACCGGGCGGCGTTTGATACGCAGTATTTT
TRBJ2-5,many,TRBD2,TRBV6-1,CASTAGGDKGTQYF,TGTGCCAGCACAGCGGGGGGGGATAAGGGGACCCAGTACTTC
TRBJ1-5,once,-,TRBV7-9,CASSLTEGQPQHF,TGTGCCAGCAGCTTGACGGAGGGTCAGCCCCAGCATTTT
TRBJ1-4,many,-,TRBV20-1,CSARPWGVTNEKLFF,TGCAGTGCTAGACCCTGGGGGGTAACTAATGAAAAACTGTTTTTT
TRBJ2-7,-,TRBD2,TRBV15,CATSRGTSGVYEQYF,TGTGCCACCAGCAGAGGGACTAGCGGGGTCTACGAGCAGTACTTC
TRBJ2-1,-,TRBD2,TRBV20-1,CSARAWPAGGADEQFF,TGCAGTGCTAGAGCCTGGCCAGCGGGAGGGGCTGATGAGCAGTTCTTC
TRBJ1-1,-,-,TRBV25-1,CASSDQGSGNTEAFF,TGTGCCAGCAGTGATCAGGGCTCTGGAAACACTGAGGCTTTCTTT
TRBJ2-1,-,-,TRBV7-9,CASSLAWDGGSNF,TGTGCCAGCAGCTTAGCCTGGGACGGAGGGTCGAATTTC
TRBJ2-7,-,-,TRBV29-1,CSVEEPGSSYEQYF,TGCAGCGTTGAAGAGCCCGGGAGCTCCTACGAGCAGTACTTC
TRBJ1-5,-,TRBD1,TRBV12-3/TRBV12-4,CASSWDRASNQPQHF,TGTGCCAGCAGCTGGGACAGGGCAAGCAATCAGCCCCAGCATTTT
TRBJ2-7,few,TRBD2,TRBV24-1,CATSPGTSGGASYEQYF,TGTGCCACGTCACCGGGGACTAGCGGGGGGGCCTCCTACGAGCAGTACTTC
TRBJ2-5,-,TRBD1,TRBV24-1,CATSDVGQGRETQYF,TGTGCCACCAGTGATGTGGGACAGGGTAGGGAGACCCAGTACTTC
TRBJ2-7,-,-,TRBV25-1,CARVLPAGLVMPYEQYF,TGTGCTAGAGTCCTTCCCGCCGGCCTAGTCATGCCCTACGAACAGTACTTC
TRBJ2-3,many,-,TRBV11-2,CASSLISGGQTVTTDTQYF,TGTGCCAGCAGCTTAATATCTGGGGGCCAAACGGTTACTACAGATACGCAGTATTTT
TRBJ1-2,-,-,TRBV7-9,CASSYPGAGYTF,TGTGCCAGCAGCTACCCGGGTGCTGGCTACACCTTC
TRBJ2-1,-,TRBD2,TRBV10-3,CAISEKRTSGDNEQFF,TGTGCCATCAGTGAGAAGAGGACTAGCGGAGACAATGAGCAGTTCTTC
TRBJ2-5,medium-sized,-,TRBV10-3,CAVGAATGGQETQYF,TGTGCCGTCGGAGCGGCGACAGGAGGCCAAGAGACCCAGTACTTC
TRBJ1-5,-,-,TRBV15,CATSRGGTGNQPQHF,TGTGCCACCAGCAGAGGAGGGACTGGCAATCAGCCCCAGCATTTT
TRBJ1-5,-,TRBD1,TRBV20-1,CSARGSDRGGSWPQHF,TGCAGTGCTAGAGGGTCCGACAGGGGAGGGAGTTGGCCCCAGCATTTT
TRBJ1-5,many,-,TRBV6-1,CASSEDSGPGQPQHF,TGTGCCAGCAGTGAAGACTCAGGGCCCGGTCAGCCCCAGCATTTT
TRBJ2-1,many,TRBD2,TRBV7-3,CASSLMVVASGHNEQFF,TGTGCCAGCAGCTTAATGGTAGTGGCTAGCGGACACAATGAGCAGTTCTTC
TRBJ2-7,-,TRBD1,TRBV15,CATSGTGGYEQYF,TGTGCCACCAGCGGGACAGGTGGCTACGAGCAGTACTTC
TRBJ1-6,many,TRBD1,TRBV9,CASSRAGTGSSYNSPLHF,TGTGCCAGCAGCCGGGCCGGGACAGGGAGCTCCTATAATTCACCCCTCCACTTT
TRBJ1-2,-,-,TRBV2,CASVGGAIGYTF,TGTGCCAGCGTTGGGGGGGCGATTGGCTACACCTTC
TRBJ1-2,-,-,TRBV10-1,CASSKSGSYGYTF,TGCGCCAGCAGCAAGTCAGGCAGCTATGGCTACACCTTC
TRBJ1-5,few,-,TRBV24-1,CATSAGGIGNQPQHF,TGTGCCACCAGTGCCGGGGGAATTGGCAATCAGCCCCAGCATTTT
TRBJ2-7,-,-,TRBV25-1,CASGGAVGYEQYF,TGTGCCAGCGGGGGGGCCGTGGGCTACGAGCAGTACTTC
TRBJ2-7,many,TRBD1,TRBV6-6,CASSYPTGGATYEQYF,TGTGCCAGCAGTTACCCAACAGGGGGCGCCACCTACGAGCAGTACTTC